The clone carrying this TCR beta chain was seen only once. Its target is unknown. Sequencing was performed with immunoSEQ multiplex PCR; in TCRdb, only in-frame clones are kept and a portion is missing. Of 52,000 or so clones in the sample, 65% to 90% were seen once. CDR1 and CDR2 from the germline V gene are SGHRS and YFSETQ. The V gene lost 4 bases and the J gene lost 1 base, with 8 bases spanning the gap. CDR3 size: 13 residues. The data belong to a study of a mutant IDH1 vaccine in newly diagnosed glioma. Background on the study: Previous care, which was radiotherapy, temozolomide, or both, most often involved both.

Time point indicated: week 5, during vaccination. Each dose of the vaccine consisted of 300 ug of mutant IDH1 20-mer peptide, with topical imiquimod. The origin of this receptor is a woman younger than 35 with glioma. Some clones in this sample may be carry-over from other donors' samples. The chain links TRBV5-1 to TRBJ2-5; either TRBD1 or TRBD2 may fit D (5 bases each). The material sequenced was PBMCs, taken from a glioma patient whose treatment included an IDH1 peptide vaccine. CDR3 in DNA: TGCGCCAGCAGCAGGGACGGCCAAGAGACCCAGTACTTC. Translating gives CASSRDGQETQYF.